Here is one T cell receptor beta chain with its context. Its recognized antigen is unknown. Base qualities are missing; no much larger clone stands one base away. This record belongs to a study of blood T cell repertoires in COVID-19 (TCRdb year 2020). Describing the broader study: Samples from collaborators originated in the United States, Italy and Spain and spanned both the acute and convalescent phases of COVID-19. The material from the prospective study consisted of cDNA or gDNA derived from T cells, B-cell-depleted T cells, or PBMCs. The dataset comprised deeply sampled blood TCRbeta repertoires from subjects exposed to, actively infected with, or recovered from COVID-19. The repertoires were made available in a free public database intended to serve as a resource for research on the immune response to SARS-CoV-2. The samples were drawn from two sources: the first 160 participants of the ongoing ImmuneRACE study, and 1,254 subjects contributed by 6 global collaborators. The sample metadata nearly always contained a de-identified subject ID, COVID-19 status, age in years and sex. Where available, HLA class I and class II types were taken from metadata supplied by the sample provider and were not determined by assay-based typing.

Overall study outcomes, separate from this receptor: The quantity of clinical and demographic metadata differed by source and by participant and was supplied without curation.

TCRbeta CDR3 regions were amplified from genomic DNA by means of the immunoSEQ Assay, a bias-controlled multiplex PCR. In the authors' own workflow: Nucleated cell counts per sample were estimated from amplification of reference gene primers within the assay. To quantify the absolute abundance of each unique TCRbeta CDR3 rearrangement, sequence reads were collapsed and filtered. Productive Simpson clonality was computed per sample as the square root of Simpson's diversity index over productive rearrangements. Drawn from immuneACCESS, this table holds only the in-frame rearrangements with V and J called that TCRdb kept. Clones are partly lost; checked studies trace under half to an unresolved V gene and leave the rest unexplained. The V and J calls and clone size come from that table; D and trimming were worked out from the DNA. The sample table lists under 250,000 clones, approximately 92% of them with a count of one. 3% to 4% of the sample comes from the top ten.

There are 16 amino acids in the CDR3, from cysteine to phenylalanine inclusive. The sequence is cut down to CDR3 DNA, 48 bases in frame from base 1. V is clipped by 0 bases and J by 0 bases, and the sequence between their germline boundaries is 11 bases long. The germline V gene provides CDR1 SGHRS and CDR2 YFSETQ. Participants in the prospective study were enrolled through a virtual design, were aged roughly 18 to 90 years, and lived in approximately 25 United States geographic areas. Cohort assignment in the prospective study relied on participant-reported clinical history from a screening survey and a study questionnaire. Each participant in the prospective study had whole blood, serum and a nasopharyngeal or oropharyngeal swab collected by mobile phlebotomists. Participants in the prospective study had the option to provide additional blood draws and questionnaires over a roughly two-month period. Blood samples from the prospective study were shipped frozen or at room temperature prior to DNA extraction.

The TCR originated in a woman aged 18-29 years in a cohort exposed to, infected with or recovered from COVID-19 (not recorded which). The chain couples TRBV5-1 to TRBJ2-3; perhaps TRBD2 is the D gene, with 6 bases matching. What was sequenced was PBMCs or T cells enriched from blood (not recorded which). The CDR3 corresponds to CASSLAGGFSTDTQYF. In nucleotide form, the sequence is TGCGCCAGCAGCTTGGCCGGGGGTTTTAGCACAGATACGCAGTATTTT.